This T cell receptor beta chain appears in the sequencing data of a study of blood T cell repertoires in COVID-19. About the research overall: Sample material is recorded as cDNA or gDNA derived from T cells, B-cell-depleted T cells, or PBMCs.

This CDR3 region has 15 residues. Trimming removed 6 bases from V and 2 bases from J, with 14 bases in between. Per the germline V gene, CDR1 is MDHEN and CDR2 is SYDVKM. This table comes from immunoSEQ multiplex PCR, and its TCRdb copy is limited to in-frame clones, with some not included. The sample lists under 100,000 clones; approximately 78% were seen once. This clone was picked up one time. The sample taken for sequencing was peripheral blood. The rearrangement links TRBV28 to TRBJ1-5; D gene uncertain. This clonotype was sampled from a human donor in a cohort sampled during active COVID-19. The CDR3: CASSLTGRGNQPQHF. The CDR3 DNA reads TGTGCCAGCAGCTTGACGGGAAGGGGCAATCAGCCCCAGCATTTT.